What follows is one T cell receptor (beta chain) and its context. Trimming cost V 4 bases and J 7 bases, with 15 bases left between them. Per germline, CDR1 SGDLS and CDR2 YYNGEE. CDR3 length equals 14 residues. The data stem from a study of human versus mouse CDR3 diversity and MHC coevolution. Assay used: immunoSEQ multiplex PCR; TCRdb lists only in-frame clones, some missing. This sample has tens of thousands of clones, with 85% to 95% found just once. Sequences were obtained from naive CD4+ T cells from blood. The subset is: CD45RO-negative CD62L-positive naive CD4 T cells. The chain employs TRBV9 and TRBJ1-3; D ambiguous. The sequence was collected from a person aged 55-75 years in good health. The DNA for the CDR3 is TGTGCCAGCAGCCCCCGGGAGCGAGGGAACACCATATATTTT. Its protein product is CASSPRERGNTIYF.